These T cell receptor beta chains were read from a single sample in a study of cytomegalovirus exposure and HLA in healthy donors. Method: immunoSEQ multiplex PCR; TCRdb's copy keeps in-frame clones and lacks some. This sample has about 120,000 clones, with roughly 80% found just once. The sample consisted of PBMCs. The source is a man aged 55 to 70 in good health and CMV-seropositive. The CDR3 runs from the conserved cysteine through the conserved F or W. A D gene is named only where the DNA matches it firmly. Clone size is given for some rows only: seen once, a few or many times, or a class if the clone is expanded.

CDR3 protein: CASAGGIYTQYF
CDR3 DNA: TGTGCCAGCGCGGGGGGGATTTATACGCAGTATTTT
V gene: TRBV2
J gene: TRBJ2-3
clone size: -
D gene: TRBD2

CDR3 protein: CASSVGQKANEKLFF
CDR3 DNA: TGTGCCAGCAGCGTGGGACAGAAGGCTAATGAAAAACTGTTTTTT
V gene: TRBV7-7
J gene: TRBJ1-4
clone size: -
D gene: TRBD1

CDR3 protein: CASSERLAELLGELFF
CDR3 DNA: TGTGCCAGCAGCGAACGACTAGCGGAGCTTCTCGGGGAGCTGTTTTTT
V gene: TRBV9
J gene: TRBJ2-2
clone size: -
D gene: TRBD2

CDR3 protein: CASRGLIGSPLHF
CDR3 DNA: TGTGCCAGCAGGGGACTAATAGGTTCACCCCTCCACTTT
V gene: TRBV7-3
J gene: TRBJ1-6
clone size: -
D gene: -

CDR3 protein: CATSRDRGHEQYF
CDR3 DNA: TGTGCCACCAGCAGGGACAGGGGACACGAGCAGTACTTC
V gene: TRBV15
J gene: TRBJ2-7
clone size: -
D gene: TRBD1

CDR3 protein: CASSNTGGSGNTIYF
CDR3 DNA: TGTGCCAGCAGCAACACAGGGGGCTCGGGAAACACCATATATTTT
V gene: TRBV6-5
J gene: TRBJ1-3
clone size: -
D gene: TRBD1

CDR3 protein: CASSLVGGPTNTGELFF
CDR3 DNA: TGTGCCAGCAGCTTGGTAGGCGGGCCCACGAACACCGGGGAGCTGTTTTTT
V gene: TRBV5-6
J gene: TRBJ2-2
clone size: once
D gene: -

CDR3 protein: CASSLLDRRTGTSKQYF
CDR3 DNA: TGTGCCAGCAGCCTACTCGACCGGAGGACAGGGACTAGCAAGCAGTACTTC
V gene: TRBV7-9
J gene: TRBJ2-7
clone size: -
D gene: -

CDR3 protein: CSVEARLNTGELFF
CDR3 DNA: TGCAGCGTTGAGGCTAGGTTAAACACCGGGGAGCTGTTTTTT
V gene: TRBV29-1
J gene: TRBJ2-2
clone size: -
D gene: -

CDR3 protein: CASSPLPEDRGYGYTF
CDR3 DNA: TGCGCCAGCAGCCCGTTACCGGAGGACAGGGGCTATGGCTACACCTTC
V gene: TRBV5-1
J gene: TRBJ1-2
clone size: -
D gene: TRBD1

CDR3 protein: CAWDRVGNQPQHF
CDR3 DNA: TGTGCCTGGGACAGGGTAGGCAATCAGCCCCAGCATTTT
V gene: TRBV30
J gene: TRBJ1-5
clone size: once
D gene: TRBD1

CDR3 protein: CASSPGTSGRSSYEQYF
CDR3 DNA: TGCGCCAGCAGCCCCGGGACTAGCGGGAGGAGCTCCTACGAGCAGTACTTC
V gene: TRBV5-1
J gene: TRBJ2-7
clone size: once
D gene: TRBD2

CDR3 protein: CAWGTGGGADTQYF
CDR3 DNA: TGTGCCTGGGGCACAGGGGGAGGCGCAGATACGCAGTATTTT
V gene: TRBV30
J gene: TRBJ2-3
clone size: -
D gene: TRBD1

CDR3 protein: CASSGGQGETQYF
CDR3 DNA: TGCGCCAGCAGCGGCGGACAGGGGGAGACCCAGTACTTC
V gene: TRBV5-1
J gene: TRBJ2-5
clone size: -
D gene: TRBD1

CDR3 protein: CASSPGLAEPHNEQFF
CDR3 DNA: TGTGCCAGCAGTCCGGGACTAGCGGAGCCCCACAATGAGCAGTTCTTC
V gene: TRBV27
J gene: TRBJ2-1
clone size: -
D gene: TRBD2

CDR3 protein: CASSGAGTGYYEQYF
CDR3 DNA: TGTGCCAGCAGCGGGGCCGGGACAGGGTACTACGAGCAGTACTTC
V gene: TRBV7-2
J gene: TRBJ2-7
clone size: -
D gene: TRBD1

CDR3 protein: CASSFIDERTEAFF
CDR3 DNA: TGTGCCAGTAGTTTCATCGACGAGAGGACTGAAGCTTTCTTT
V gene: TRBV19
J gene: TRBJ1-1
clone size: -
D gene: -

CDR3 protein: CASSLEGVEQFF
CDR3 DNA: TGTGCCAGCAGCTTAGAAGGAGTCGAGCAGTTCTTC
V gene: TRBV7-7
J gene: TRBJ2-1
clone size: few
D gene: -

CDR3 protein: CASRDATANSPLHF
CDR3 DNA: TGTGCCAGCAGGGACGCGACAGCCAATTCACCCCTCCACTTT
V gene: TRBV7-9
J gene: TRBJ1-6
clone size: -
D gene: -

CDR3 protein: CASSFAGGLTEAFF
CDR3 DNA: TGCGCCAGCAGCTTTGCGGGGGGCTTAACTGAAGCTTTCTTT
V gene: TRBV5-1
J gene: TRBJ1-1
clone size: -
D gene: -

CDR3 protein: CASSSRTGGYLGQPQHF
CDR3 DNA: TGTGCCAGTAGTTCTCGGACAGGGGGTTATTTAGGTCAGCCCCAGCATTTT
V gene: TRBV19
J gene: TRBJ1-5
clone size: -
D gene: TRBD1

CDR3 protein: CASSFGREGRSQYF
CDR3 DNA: TGTGCCAGCAGCTTCGGGCGGGAGGGCCGATCGCAGTATTTT
V gene: TRBV7-2
J gene: TRBJ2-3
clone size: -
D gene: TRBD2

CDR3 protein: CASSQGFPGNTIYF
CDR3 DNA: TGTGCCAGCAGCCAGGGTTTCCCTGGAAACACCATATATTTT
V gene: TRBV7-2
J gene: TRBJ1-3
clone size: -
D gene: -

CDR3 protein: CASSPDSLYGYTF
CDR3 DNA: TGTGCCAGCAGTCCCGACAGCCTCTATGGCTACACCTTC
V gene: TRBV28
J gene: TRBJ1-2
clone size: -
D gene: -

CDR3 protein: CASSSSLNRYEQYF
CDR3 DNA: TGTGCCAGCAGCTCCTCACTGAACCGCTACGAGCAGTACTTC
V gene: TRBV7-9
J gene: TRBJ2-7
clone size: -
D gene: -

CDR3 protein: CASSGRDRDSKLFF
CDR3 DNA: TGTGCCAGCAGCGGGCGGGACAGGGATAGCAAACTGTTTTTT
V gene: TRBV9
J gene: TRBJ1-4
clone size: -
D gene: TRBD1

CDR3 protein: CATKRDSGANVLTF
CDR3 DNA: TGTGCCACCAAAAGAGACTCTGGGGCCAACGTCCTGACTTTC
V gene: TRBV6-5
J gene: TRBJ2-6
clone size: -
D gene: -

CDR3 protein: CASSFKRTDTQYF
CDR3 DNA: TGTGCCAGCAGTTTTAAGAGAACAGATACGCAGTATTTT
V gene: TRBV6-5
J gene: TRBJ2-3
clone size: -
D gene: -

CDR3 protein: CASSPRGTGNTIYF
CDR3 DNA: TGCGCCAGCAGCCCCCGGGGGACTGGAAACACCATATATTTT
V gene: TRBV5-1
J gene: TRBJ1-3
clone size: -
D gene: -

CDR3 protein: CAIRRDSRNNQPQHF
CDR3 DNA: TGTGCCATCAGAAGGGACAGTCGTAACAATCAGCCCCAGCATTTT
V gene: TRBV10-3
J gene: TRBJ1-5
clone size: -
D gene: TRBD1

CDR3 protein: CASSKFSAREKVQPQHF
CDR3 DNA: TGTGCCAGCAGCAAGTTTTCCGCCAGGGAAAAAGTTCAGCCCCAGCATTTT
V gene: TRBV21-1
J gene: TRBJ1-5
clone size: -
D gene: -

CDR3 protein: CASARRVQTEAFF
CDR3 DNA: TGTGCCAGCGCCCGCAGGGTACAGACTGAAGCTTTCTTT
V gene: TRBV7-9
J gene: TRBJ1-1
clone size: -
D gene: -

CDR3 protein: CASSLGDRVHTF
CDR3 DNA: TGTGCCAGCAGCTTGGGGGACAGGGTCCACACCTTC
V gene: TRBV5-8
J gene: TRBJ1-2
clone size: -
D gene: TRBD1

CDR3 protein: CASSLGLAGSTDTQYF
CDR3 DNA: TGTGCCAGCAGCTTGGGACTAGCGGGGAGCACAGATACGCAGTATTTT
V gene: TRBV7-2
J gene: TRBJ2-3
clone size: -
D gene: TRBD2

CDR3 protein: CASSSGQGRTEAFF
CDR3 DNA: TGTGCCAGCAGTTCTGGACAGGGGCGCACTGAAGCTTTCTTT
V gene: TRBV6-5
J gene: TRBJ1-1
clone size: -
D gene: TRBD1

CDR3 protein: CATSSQKGLLGSYNEQFF
CDR3 DNA: TGTGCCACCAGCAGCCAAAAAGGACTTTTAGGCTCCTACAATGAGCAGTTCTTC
V gene: TRBV15
J gene: TRBJ2-1
clone size: -
D gene: -